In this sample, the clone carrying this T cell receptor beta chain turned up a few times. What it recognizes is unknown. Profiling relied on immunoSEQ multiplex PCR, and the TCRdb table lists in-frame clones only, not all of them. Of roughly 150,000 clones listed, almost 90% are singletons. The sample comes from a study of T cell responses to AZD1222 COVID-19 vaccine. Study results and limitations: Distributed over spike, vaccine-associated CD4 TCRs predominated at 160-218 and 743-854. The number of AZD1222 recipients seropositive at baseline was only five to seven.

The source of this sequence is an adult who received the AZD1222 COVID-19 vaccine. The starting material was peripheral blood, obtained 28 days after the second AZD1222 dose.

The chain's CDR3 is CASSHRGSGNTIYF. The CDR3 bases are TGTGCCAGCAGTCACCGAGGGAGTGGAAACACCATATATTTT. The V gene is TRBV27, the J gene TRBJ1-3; D unresolved. V shed 5 bases and J shed 3 bases, with 11 bases lying between them. Germline values: CDR1 MNHEY, CDR2 SMNVEV (reference sequence). The CDR3 is 14 residues long.